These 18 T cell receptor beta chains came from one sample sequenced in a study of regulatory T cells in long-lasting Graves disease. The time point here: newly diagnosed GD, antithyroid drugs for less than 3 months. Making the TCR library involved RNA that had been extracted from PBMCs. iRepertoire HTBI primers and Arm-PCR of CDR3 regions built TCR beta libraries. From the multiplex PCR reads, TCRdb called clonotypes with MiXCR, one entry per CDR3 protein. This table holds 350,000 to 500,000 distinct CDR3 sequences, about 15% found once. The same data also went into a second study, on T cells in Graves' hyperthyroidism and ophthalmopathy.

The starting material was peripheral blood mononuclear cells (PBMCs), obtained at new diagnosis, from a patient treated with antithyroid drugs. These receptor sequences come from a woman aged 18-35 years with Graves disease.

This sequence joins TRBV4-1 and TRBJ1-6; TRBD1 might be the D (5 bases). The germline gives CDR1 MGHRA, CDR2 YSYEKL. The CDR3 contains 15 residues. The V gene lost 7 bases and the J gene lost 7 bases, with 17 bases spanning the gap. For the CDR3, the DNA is TGCGCCAGCACTTCGACGGGGCAGGGAAATTCACCCCTCCACTTT. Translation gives CASTSTGQGNSPLHF.

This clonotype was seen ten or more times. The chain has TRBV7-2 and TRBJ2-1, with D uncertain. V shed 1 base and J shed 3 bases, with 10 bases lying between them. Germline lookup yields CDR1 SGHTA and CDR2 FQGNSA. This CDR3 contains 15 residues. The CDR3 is CASSLGGRSYNEQFF. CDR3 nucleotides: TGTGCCAGCAGCTTAGGAGGCAGGAGCTACAATGAGCAGTTCTTC.

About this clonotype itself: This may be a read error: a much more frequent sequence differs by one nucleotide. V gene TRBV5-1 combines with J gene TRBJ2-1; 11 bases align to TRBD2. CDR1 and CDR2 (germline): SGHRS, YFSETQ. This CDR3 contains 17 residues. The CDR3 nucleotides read TGTGCCAGCAGTGATGACATCCCGGGACTAGCGGTATACGAGCAGTTCTTC. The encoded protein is CASSDDIPGLAVYEQFF.

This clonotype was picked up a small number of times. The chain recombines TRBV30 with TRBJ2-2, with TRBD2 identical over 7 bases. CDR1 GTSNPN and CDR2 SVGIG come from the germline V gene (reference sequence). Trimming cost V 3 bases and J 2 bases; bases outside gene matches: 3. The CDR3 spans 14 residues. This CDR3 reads CAWRLASNTGELFF. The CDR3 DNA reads TGTGCCTGGAGACTAGCGTCAAACACCGGGGAGCTGTTTTTT.

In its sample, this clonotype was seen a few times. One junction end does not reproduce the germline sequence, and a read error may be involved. Here the CDR3 DNA reads TGCAGCGTTGAGGAACAGGGGGGAACTGAGGCTTTCTTT. It yields the protein CSVEEQGGTEAFF. J is TRBJ1-1 and V is TRBV29-1, with 8 bases aligning to TRBD1. Germline-derived CDR1 and CDR2 are SQVTM and ANQGSEA. The CDR3 contains 13 residues.

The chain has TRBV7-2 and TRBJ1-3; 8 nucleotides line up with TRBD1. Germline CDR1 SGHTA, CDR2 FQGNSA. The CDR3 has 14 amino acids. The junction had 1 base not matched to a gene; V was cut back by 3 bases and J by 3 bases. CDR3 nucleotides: TGTGCCAGCAGCTTGACAGGGGATGGAAACACCATATATTTT. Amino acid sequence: CASSLTGDGNTIYF. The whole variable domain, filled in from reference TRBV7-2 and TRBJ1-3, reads GAGVSQSPSNKVTEKGKDVELRCDPISGHTALYWYRQSLGQGLEFLIYFQGNSAPDKSGLPSDRFSAERTGGSVSTLTIQRTQQEDSAVYLCASSLTGDGNTIYFGEGSWLTVV.

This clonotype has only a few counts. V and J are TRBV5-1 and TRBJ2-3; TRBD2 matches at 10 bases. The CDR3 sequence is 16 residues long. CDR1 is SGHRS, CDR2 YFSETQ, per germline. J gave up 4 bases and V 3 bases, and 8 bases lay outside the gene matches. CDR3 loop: CASSWGLAGEADTQYF. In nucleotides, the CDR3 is TGCGCCAGCAGCTGGGGGCTAGCGGGAGAAGCAGATACGCAGTATTTT.

This CDR3 reads CASSPLTGVGQPQHF. CDR3 in DNA: TGTGCCAGCAGTCCGTTAACAGGGGTAGGTCAGCCCCAGCATTTT. This rearrangement joins TRBV28 to TRBJ1-5; 7 nucleotides match TRBD1. This CDR3 spans 15 amino acids. Trimming cost V 5 bases and J 6 bases; bases outside gene matches: 10. Germline CDR1 reads MDHEN; CDR2 reads SYDVKM.

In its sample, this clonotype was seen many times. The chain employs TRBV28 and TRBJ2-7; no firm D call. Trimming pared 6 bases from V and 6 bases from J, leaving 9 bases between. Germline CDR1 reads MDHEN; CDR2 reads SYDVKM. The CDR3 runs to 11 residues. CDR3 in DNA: TGTGCCAGCAGCTACCGGTCCGAGCAGTACTTC. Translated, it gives CASSYRSEQYF.

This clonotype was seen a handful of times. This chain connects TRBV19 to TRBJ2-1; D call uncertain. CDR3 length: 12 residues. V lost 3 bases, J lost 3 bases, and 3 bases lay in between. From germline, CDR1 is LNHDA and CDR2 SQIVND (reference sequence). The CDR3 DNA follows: TGTGCCAGTAGTATGGTCTACAATGAGCAGTTCTTC. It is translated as CASSMVYNEQFF.

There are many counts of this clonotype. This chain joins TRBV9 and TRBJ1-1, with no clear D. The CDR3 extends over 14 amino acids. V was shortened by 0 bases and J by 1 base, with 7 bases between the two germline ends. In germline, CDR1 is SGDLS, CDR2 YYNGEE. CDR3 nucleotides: TGTGCCAGCAGCGTAGTTGGAGGGAACACTGAAGCTTTCTTT. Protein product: CASSVVGGNTEAFF. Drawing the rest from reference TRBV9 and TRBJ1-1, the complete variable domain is DSGVTQTPKHLITATGQRVTLRCSPRSGDLSVYWYQQSLDQGLQFLIQYYNGEERAKGNILERFSAQQFPDLHSELNLSSLELGDSALYFCASSVVGGNTEAFFGQGTRLTVV.

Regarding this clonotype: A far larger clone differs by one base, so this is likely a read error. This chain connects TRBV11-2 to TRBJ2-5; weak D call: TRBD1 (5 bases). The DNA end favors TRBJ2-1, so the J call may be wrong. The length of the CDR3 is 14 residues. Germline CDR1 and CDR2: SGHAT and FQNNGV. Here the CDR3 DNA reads TGTGCCAGCAAGAGGACGCACCCGGACAATGCGCAGTTCTTC. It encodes CASKRTHPDNAQFF.

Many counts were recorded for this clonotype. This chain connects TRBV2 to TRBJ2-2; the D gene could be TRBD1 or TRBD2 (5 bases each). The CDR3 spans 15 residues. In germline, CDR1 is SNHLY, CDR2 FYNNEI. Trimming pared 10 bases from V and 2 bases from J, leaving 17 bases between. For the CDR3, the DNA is TGTGCCATCTCAGGGTGGGGAGATAACACCGGGGAGCTGTTTTTT. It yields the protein CAISGWGDNTGELFF.

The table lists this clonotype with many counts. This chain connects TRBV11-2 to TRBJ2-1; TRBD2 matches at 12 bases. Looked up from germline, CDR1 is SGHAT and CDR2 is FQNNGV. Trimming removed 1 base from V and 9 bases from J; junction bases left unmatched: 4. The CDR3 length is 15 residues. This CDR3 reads CASSLGLAGVSEQFF. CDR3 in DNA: TGTGCCAGCAGCTTAGGACTAGCGGGAGTCTCTGAGCAGTTCTTC.

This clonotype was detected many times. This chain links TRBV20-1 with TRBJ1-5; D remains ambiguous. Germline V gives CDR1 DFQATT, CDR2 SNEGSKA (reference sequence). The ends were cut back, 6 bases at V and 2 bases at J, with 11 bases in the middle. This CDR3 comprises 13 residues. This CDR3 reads CSAAVGGNQPQHF. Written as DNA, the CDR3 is TGCAGTGCAGCGGTTGGCGGCAATCAGCCCCAGCATTTT.

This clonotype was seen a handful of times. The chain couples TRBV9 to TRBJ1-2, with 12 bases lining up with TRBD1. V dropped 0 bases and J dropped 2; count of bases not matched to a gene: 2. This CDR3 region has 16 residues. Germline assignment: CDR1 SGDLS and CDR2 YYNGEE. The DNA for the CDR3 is TGTGCCAGCAGCGTAGCGGGACAGGGGGCGAACTATGGCTACACCTTC. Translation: CASSVAGQGANYGYTF. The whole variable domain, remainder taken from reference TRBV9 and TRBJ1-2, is DSGVTQTPKHLITATGQRVTLRCSPRSGDLSVYWYQQSLDQGLQFLIQYYNGEERAKGNILERFSAQQFPDLHSELNLSSLELGDSALYFCASSVAGQGANYGYTFGSGTRLTVV.

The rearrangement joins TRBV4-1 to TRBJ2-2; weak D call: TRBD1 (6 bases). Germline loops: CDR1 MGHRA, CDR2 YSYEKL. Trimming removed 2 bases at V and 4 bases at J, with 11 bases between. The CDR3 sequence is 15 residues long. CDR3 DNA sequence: TGCGCCAGCAGCCAATGGCAGACAGGCACCGGGGAGCTGTTTTTT. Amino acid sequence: CASSQWQTGTGELFF.

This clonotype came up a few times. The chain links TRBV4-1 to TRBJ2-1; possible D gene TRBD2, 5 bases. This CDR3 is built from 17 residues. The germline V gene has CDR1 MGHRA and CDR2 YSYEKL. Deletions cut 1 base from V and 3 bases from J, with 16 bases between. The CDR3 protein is CASSQGVVSGYYNEQFF. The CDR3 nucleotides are TGCGCCAGCAGCCAAGGGGTGGTCAGCGGCTACTACAATGAGCAGTTCTTC.